The clone carrying this TCR beta chain has only a few counts. The antigen remains undetermined. Trimming took off 0 bases at V and 5 bases at J, with 11 bases between the two ends. The CDR3 is made up of 14 amino acids. Germline CDR1 SGHKS, CDR2 YYEKEE (reference sequence). This entry is derived from a study of T cell repertoires in cytomegalovirus infection. About the research overall: Well-studied HLA-B-restricted epitopes and recently identified HLA-C-restricted epitopes of CMV were both used in the study.

TCRdb recomputed calls from the reads with MiXCR, one row per CDR3 protein. The sample lists 650,000 to 900,000 distinct CDR3 sequences, over 25% occurring once. The J gene is TRBJ1-1, the V gene TRBV5-5; possibly TRBD1 for D (5 bases). Sequencing used cultured CD8+ T cells from PBMCs, obtained from culture after CMV antigen stimulation. This clonotype was sampled from a human donor in good health (CMV status not recorded). Some clones in this sample may be carry-over from other donors' samples. CDR3 sequence: CASSLGWTLTEAFF. CDR3 DNA: TGTGCCAGCAGCTTGGGTTGGACACTTACTGAAGCTTTCTTT.